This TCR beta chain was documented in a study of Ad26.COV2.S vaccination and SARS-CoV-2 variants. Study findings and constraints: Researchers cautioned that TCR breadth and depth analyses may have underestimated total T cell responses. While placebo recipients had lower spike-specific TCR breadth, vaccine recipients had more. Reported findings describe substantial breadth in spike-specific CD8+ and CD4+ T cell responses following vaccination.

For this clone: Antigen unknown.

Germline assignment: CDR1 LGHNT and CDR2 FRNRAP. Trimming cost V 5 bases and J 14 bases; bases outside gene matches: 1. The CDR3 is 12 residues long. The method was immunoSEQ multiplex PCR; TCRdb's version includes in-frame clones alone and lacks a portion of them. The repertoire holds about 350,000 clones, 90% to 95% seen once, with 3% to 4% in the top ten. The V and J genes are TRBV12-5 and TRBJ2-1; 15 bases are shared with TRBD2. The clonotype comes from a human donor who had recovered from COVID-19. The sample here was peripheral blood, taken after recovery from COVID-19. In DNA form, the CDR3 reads TGTGCTAGTGGTGGGACTAGCGGGGGGAAGTTCTTC. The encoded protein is CASGGTSGGKFF.